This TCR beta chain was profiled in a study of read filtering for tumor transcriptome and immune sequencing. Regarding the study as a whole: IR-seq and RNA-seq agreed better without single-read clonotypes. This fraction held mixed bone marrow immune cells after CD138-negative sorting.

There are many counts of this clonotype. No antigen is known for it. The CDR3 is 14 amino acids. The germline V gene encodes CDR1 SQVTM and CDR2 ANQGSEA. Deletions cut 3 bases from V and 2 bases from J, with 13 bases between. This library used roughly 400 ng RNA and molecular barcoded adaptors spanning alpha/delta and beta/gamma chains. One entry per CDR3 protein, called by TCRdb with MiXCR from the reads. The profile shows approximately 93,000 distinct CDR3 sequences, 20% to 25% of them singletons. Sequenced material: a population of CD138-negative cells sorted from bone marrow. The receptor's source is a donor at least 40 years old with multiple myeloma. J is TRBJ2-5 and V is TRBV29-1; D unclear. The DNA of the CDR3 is TGCAGCGTTGACTCGAGGTTCAATCAAGAGACCCAGTACTTC. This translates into CSVDSRFNQETQYF.